What follows are 15 T cell receptor beta chains derived from one specimen sequenced in a study of blood T cell repertoires in COVID-19. TCRdb keeps only in-frame clones here, not all; method: immunoSEQ multiplex PCR. The data hold some 460,000 clones, with approximately 90% observed a single time. The specimen sequenced was peripheral blood. The origin of the receptors is a young woman with acute or convalescent COVID-19.

The chain links TRBV12-3 or TRBV12-4 to TRBJ2-7; D is ambiguous. The V end lost 6 bases, the J end lost 1 base, and 10 bases lay between the germline ends. The length of the CDR3 is 13 residues. Written as DNA, the CDR3 is TGTGCCAGCAGCCCCGTAGATTCCTACGAGCAGTACTTC. Amino acid sequence: CASSPVDSYEQYF.

The V and J genes are TRBV20-1 and TRBJ1-5; tentative D call: TRBD1 (5 bases). Germline assignment: CDR1 DFQATT and CDR2 SNEGSKA (reference sequence). The V and J ends lost 3 bases and 0 bases respectively, with 9 bases between them. The CDR3 consists of 14 residues. The CDR3 region is CSASTGYSNQPQHF. In DNA, the CDR3 is TGCAGTGCTAGTACAGGTTATAGCAATCAGCCCCAGCATTTT.

The chain combines TRBV2 with TRBJ1-6, with a weak D call TRBD1 (5 bases). The germline V gene encodes CDR1 SNHLY and CDR2 FYNNEI. This CDR3 is 11 amino acids long. V gave up 7 bases and J gave up 14 bases, with 12 bases separating them. CDR3 sequence reads: CASTWGEALHF. The CDR3, as DNA: TGTGCCAGCACGTGGGGGGAAGCCCTCCACTTT.

The gene calls are TRBV6-4 and TRBJ1-2; D is ambiguous. V lost 5 bases and J 8 bases, leaving 15 bases between the germline ends. Germline loops: CDR1 MRHNA, CDR2 SNTAGT. The CDR3 spans 13 residues. Here the CDR3 reads CASSKDLLRGYTF. The CDR3 DNA is TGTGCCAGCAGTAAGGATCTCCTGCGGGGCTACACCTTC.

The gene calls are TRBV5-5 and TRBJ1-1, with no clear D. The V and J ends lost 1 base and 4 bases respectively, with 5 bases between them. Germline V gene sequence: CDR1 SGHKS, CDR2 YYEKEE (reference sequence). The length of the CDR3 is 12 residues. The CDR3 sequence: CASSLSLTEAFF. Here the CDR3 DNA reads TGTGCCAGCAGCTTGAGCCTCACTGAAGCTTTCTTT.

This chain uses TRBV27 with TRBJ2-7; 7 nucleotides align to TRBD2. V gave up 5 bases and J gave up 4 bases; unmatched junction bases: 11. The CDR3 is 15 residues long. Germline values: CDR1 MNHEY, CDR2 SMNVEV (reference sequence). The CDR3 loop is CASSPPMSGIYEQYF. CDR3 coding DNA: TGTGCCAGCAGTCCTCCTATGAGCGGGATATACGAGCAGTACTTC.

The chain has TRBV5-8 and TRBJ1-6, with TRBD1 identical over 8 bases. The germline gives CDR1 SGHTS, CDR2 YDEGEE. The trim removed 3 bases at V and 11 bases at J, leaving 7 bases unmatched. This CDR3 spans 14 amino acids. CDR3 residues: CASSSPGGLAPLHF. CDR3 nucleotides: TGTGCCAGCAGCTCCCCAGGGGGCCTGGCACCCCTCCACTTT.

The chain uses TRBV7-2 and TRBJ2-2; weak D call: TRBD1 (5 bases). Germline V gene data show CDR1 as SGHTA and CDR2 as FQGNSA. V lost 4 bases and J 9 bases, leaving 15 bases between the germline ends. The CDR3 has 14 residues. The CDR3 DNA reads as TGTGCCAGCAGCTCCGGGCAGGGCTTCAGGGAGCTGTTTTTT. Its translation: CASSSGQGFRELFF.

The genes are TRBV12-5 and TRBJ2-1; D perhaps matches TRBD2 (6 bases). Trimming cost V 0 bases and J 0 bases, with 12 bases left between them. Germline CDR1 LGHNT, CDR2 FRNRAP. The CDR3 sequence is 17 residues long. The CDR3 sequence is CASGLVYGRDSYNEQFF. The CDR3 DNA reads as TGTGCTAGTGGTTTGGTATATGGGCGGGACTCCTACAATGAGCAGTTCTTC.

The CDR3 loop reads CASSSPQGLGEAFF. The CDR3 nucleotides are TGTGCCAGCAGTTCCCCTCAGGGGCTGGGTGAAGCTTTCTTT. The rearrangement joins TRBV28 to TRBJ1-1; TRBD1 is a possible D gene (6 bases). The germline V gene has CDR1 MDHEN and CDR2 SYDVKM. The CDR3 sequence is 14 residues long. V dropped 4 bases and J dropped 7 bases, with 16 bases sitting between them.

J is TRBJ1-1 and V is TRBV6-5; D is possibly TRBD1 (5 bases). The ends were cut back, 6 bases at V and 6 bases at J, with 11 bases in the middle. The V gene's germline CDR1 is MNHEY and CDR2 SVGAGI. This CDR3 has 12 amino acids. The CDR3 DNA follows: TGTGCCAGCAGAACGGGAGGGGCTGAAGCTTTCTTT. The encoded protein is CASRTGGAEAFF.

V and J are TRBV6-1 and TRBJ2-1, with D perhaps matching TRBD1 (5 bases). There are 14 residues in the CDR3. V lost 3 bases and J 2 bases, leaving 8 bases between the germline ends. CDR1 MNHNS and CDR2 SASEGT come from the germline V gene. DNA for the CDR3: TGTGCCAGCAGTGACGTGGGGCCCTACAATGAGCAGTTCTTC. This gives the protein CASSDVGPYNEQFF.

This chain uses TRBV5-1 with TRBJ1-1; 8 bases match TRBD1. Germline CDR1 SGHRS, CDR2 YFSETQ. Trimming took 1 base from V and 7 from J; bases not matched to a gene: 12. The CDR3 has 16 amino acids. The CDR3 protein is CASSLKGSGGVIEAFF. In DNA, the CDR3 is TGCGCCAGCAGCTTGAAGGGGTCAGGGGGCGTGATTGAAGCTTTCTTT.

CDR3 region: CASSEHPGTEAFF. CDR3 bases: TGTGCCAGCAGTGAACACCCGGGGACTGAAGCTTTCTTT. The V gene is TRBV2, the J gene TRBJ1-1; D gene unclear. The germline V and J ends were trimmed by 2 bases and 5 bases, with 9 bases remaining between them. CDR3 length: 13 amino acids. CDR1 and CDR2 from the germline V gene are SNHLY and FYNNEI.

V gene TRBV3-1 (or the pseudogene TRBV3-2) combines with J gene TRBJ1-2, with 7 nucleotides matching TRBD1. The trim removed 1 base at V and 3 bases at J, leaving 5 bases unmatched. The CDR3 sequence is 15 residues long. Germline V CDR1 and CDR2: LGHDT, YNNKEL (reference sequence). The CDR3 DNA is TGTGCCAGCAGCCAAGCAGGACAGGCCGACTATGGCTACACCTTC. This codes for CASSQAGQADYGYTF.